The 10 T cell receptor beta chains reported below all come from one sample, sequenced in a study of STAT3 mutations in large granular lymphocyte leukemia. General study findings and limits: At least one immunodominant TCR beta clonotype appeared in every T-cell large granular lymphocyte leukemia patient.

What these receptors recognize is not known. Generated by immunoSEQ multiplex PCR, the TCRdb table keeps only in-frame clones and is missing some. The sample has approximately 31,000 clones, around 86% seen once. Sequenced: peripheral blood mononuclear cells. The receptor set was obtained from a man in his 60s with T-cell large granular lymphocyte leukemia. Some clones in this sample may be carry-over from other donors' samples.

V is TRBV7-2 and J is TRBJ2-5, with TRBD1 identical over 9 bases. The V gene's germline CDR1 is SGHTA and CDR2 FQGNSA. J lost 5 bases, V lost 4 bases, and 8 bases had no gene match. The CDR3 covers 15 residues. CDR3 residues: CASSSHRGLGETQYF. The CDR3 coding sequence is TGTGCCAGCAGCTCACACAGGGGGCTCGGTGAGACCCAGTACTTC.

The genes are TRBV5-1 and TRBJ2-3; TRBD1 agrees at 10 bases. The V segment lost 3 bases and the J segment 5 bases; nucleotides outside the gene matches: 6. Germline V lookup: CDR1 SGHRS, CDR2 YFSETQ. This CDR3 contains 15 residues. This CDR3 is CASSSQTGGVDTQYF. CDR3 in DNA: TGCGCCAGCAGCTCCCAGACAGGGGGCGTAGATACGCAGTATTTT.

J is TRBJ2-5 and V is TRBV7-2; D is undetermined. The CDR3 has 13 amino acids. CDR1 is SGHTA, CDR2 FQGNSA, per germline. Deletions cut 4 bases from V and 5 bases from J, with 11 bases between. The CDR3 region has the DNA TGTGCCAGCAGCTCCTCAATTATGGAGACCCAGTACTTC. Its translation: CASSSSIMETQYF.

This chain uses TRBV4-3 with TRBJ2-3; D could derive from TRBD1 or TRBD2 (5 bases each). The germline CDR1 and CDR2 sequences are LGHNA and YSLEER. The length of the CDR3 is 18 residues. V lost 0 bases and J 0 bases, leaving 16 bases between the germline ends. The CDR3, as DNA: TGCGCCAGCAGCCAAGACCTGGTGGGGGTTGGTAGCACAGATACGCAGTATTTT. It codes for CASSQDLVGVGSTDTQYF.

This chain links TRBV5-4 with TRBJ1-1; D gene unclear. This CDR3 has 14 residues. V gave up 3 bases and J gave up 0 bases, with 9 bases separating them. CDR1 and CDR2 (germline): SGHNT, YYREEE (reference sequence). The CDR3 bases are TGTGCCAGCAGCTCAGGACGGTTGAACACTGAAGCTTTCTTT. It translates to CASSSGRLNTEAFF.

This chain uses TRBV6-4 with TRBJ1-6; the D is unclear. The germline V and J ends were trimmed by 9 bases and 1 base, with 7 bases remaining between them. This CDR3 is built from 13 residues. The germline V gene has CDR1 MRHNA and CDR2 SNTAGT. CDR3 sequence (DNA): TGTGCCAGTCGGAGTTCCTATAATTCACCCCTCCACTTT. As protein: CASRSSYNSPLHF.

V is TRBV20-1 and J is TRBJ2-7; D tentatively fits TRBD1 or TRBD2 (5 bases each). Germline CDR1 is DFQATT and CDR2 is SNEGSKA (reference sequence). The CDR3 consists of 11 residues. V was pared by 6 bases and J by 5 bases, with 11 bases between. CDR3 bases: TGCAGTGCCCGAGGGACGGACGAGCAGTACTTC. Residues: CSARGTDEQYF.

V is TRBV7-9 and J is TRBJ2-6, with D hard to call. Trimming stripped 5 bases from V and 1 base from J, with 12 bases between. CDR3 length: 16 amino acids. Per the germline V gene, CDR1 is SEHNR and CDR2 is FQNEAQ (reference sequence). CDR3 in amino acids: CASSHYRLSGANVLTF. CDR3 in DNA: TGTGCCAGCAGCCATTACCGTCTATCTGGGGCCAACGTCCTGACTTTC.

The chain couples TRBV19 to TRBJ1-1; D ambiguous. The V and J ends lost 2 bases and 0 bases respectively, with 7 bases between them. This CDR3 spans 14 amino acids. Germline CDR1 and CDR2: LNHDA and SQIVND (reference sequence). The CDR3 loop is CASSIQAMNTEAFF. The CDR3 region has the DNA TGTGCCAGTAGTATACAGGCGATGAACACTGAAGCTTTCTTT.

V usage is TRBV18 and J usage is TRBJ1-2; 12 nucleotides align to TRBD1. There are 15 residues in the CDR3. Germline loops: CDR1 KGHSH, CDR2 LQKENI. V trimming: 3 bases; J trimming: 8 bases; junction bases outside the gene matches: 7. CDR3 sequence reads: CASSPSRDRGRGYTF. CDR3 DNA: TGTGCCAGCTCACCGTCCCGGGACAGGGGGCGAGGCTACACCTTC. The full variable domain, completed using reference TRBV18 and TRBJ1-2, is NAGVMQNPRHLVRRRGQEARLRCSPMKGHSHVYWYRQLPEEGLKFMVYLQKENIIDESGMPKERFSAEFPKEGPSILRIQQVVRGDSAAYFCASSPSRDRGRGYTFGSGTRLTVV.